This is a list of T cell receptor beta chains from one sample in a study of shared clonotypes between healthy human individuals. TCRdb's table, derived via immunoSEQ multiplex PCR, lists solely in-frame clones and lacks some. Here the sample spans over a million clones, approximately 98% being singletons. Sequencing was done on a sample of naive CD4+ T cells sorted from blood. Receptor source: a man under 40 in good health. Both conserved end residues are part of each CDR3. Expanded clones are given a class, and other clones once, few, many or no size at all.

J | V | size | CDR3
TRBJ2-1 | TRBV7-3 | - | CASSLTIRSEQFF
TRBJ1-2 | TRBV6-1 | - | CASSGGGGHDYGYTF
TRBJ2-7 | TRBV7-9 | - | CASSFMVSSGGSYEQYF
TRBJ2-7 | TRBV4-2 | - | CASSRSAGGLSYEQYF
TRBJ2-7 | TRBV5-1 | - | CASRTSGQEFYEQYF
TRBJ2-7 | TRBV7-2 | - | CASSLEGIYEQYF
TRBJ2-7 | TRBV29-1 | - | CSVEMDPFSEQYF
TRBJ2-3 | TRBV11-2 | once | CASSVRGATSGMRTDTQYF
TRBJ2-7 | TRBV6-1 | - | CASSAGRRPYEQYF
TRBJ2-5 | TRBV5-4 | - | CASSLRGRETQYF
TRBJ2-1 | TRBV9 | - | CASSYYSYNEQFF
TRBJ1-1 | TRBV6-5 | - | CASRVDGRNTEAFF
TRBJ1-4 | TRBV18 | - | CASSPGARNEKLFF
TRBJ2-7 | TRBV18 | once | CASSPWTGTYEQYF
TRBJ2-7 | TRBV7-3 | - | CASSSGEGRYEQYF
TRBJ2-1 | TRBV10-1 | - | CASIRTQLTYNEQFF
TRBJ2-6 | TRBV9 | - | CASSVVGGTGANVLTF
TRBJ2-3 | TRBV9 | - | CASSGPGPRASEPSTDTQYF
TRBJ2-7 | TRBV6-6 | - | CASSSTGQGYEQYF
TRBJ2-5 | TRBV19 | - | CASSIGTGLPKSRETQYF
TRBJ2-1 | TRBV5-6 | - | CASSLAGGPHNEQFF
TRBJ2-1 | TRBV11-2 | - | CASSLEGKGRKQFF
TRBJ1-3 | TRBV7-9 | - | CASSFTGFSGNTIYF
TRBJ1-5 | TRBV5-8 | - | CASSYNRPQHF
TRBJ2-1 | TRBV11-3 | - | CASSPPFSASGYNEQFF
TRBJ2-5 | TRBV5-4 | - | CASSLIGQGSNQETQYF
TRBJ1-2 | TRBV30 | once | CAWRGGHYGYTF
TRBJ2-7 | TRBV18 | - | CASSPPSLPNEQYF
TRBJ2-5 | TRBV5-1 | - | CASSLTGTGGIETQYF
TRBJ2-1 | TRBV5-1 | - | CASSPVPRDSSYNEQFF
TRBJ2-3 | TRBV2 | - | CASSTNPGRGATDTQYF
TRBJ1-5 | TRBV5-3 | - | CARSRQQGLECNQPQHF
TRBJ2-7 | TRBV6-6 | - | CASSSFRSPYEQYF
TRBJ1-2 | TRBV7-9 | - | CASSTWTGVGYGYTF
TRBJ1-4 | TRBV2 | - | CAIPGGRNEKLFF
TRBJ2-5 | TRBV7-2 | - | CASSLEVQETQYF
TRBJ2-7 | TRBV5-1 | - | CASSLAGTLRSYEQYF
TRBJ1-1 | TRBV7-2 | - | CASSLGGQGTEAFF
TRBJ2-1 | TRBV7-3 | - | CASSPGSYNEQFF
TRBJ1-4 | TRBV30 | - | CAWSVQANEKLFF
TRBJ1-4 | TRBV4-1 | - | CASSQIKGEKLFF
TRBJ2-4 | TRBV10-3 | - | CAISEQGFIDQNIQYF
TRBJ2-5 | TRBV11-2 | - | CASSLGSIATQYF
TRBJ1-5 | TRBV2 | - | CASSENAGGPQHF
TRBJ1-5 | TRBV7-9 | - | CASSSQRPGQGNQPQHF
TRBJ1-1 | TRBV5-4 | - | CASSLGVVATEAFF
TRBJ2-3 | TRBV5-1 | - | CASGVGTLSTDTQYF
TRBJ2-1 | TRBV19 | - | CASSMRTDSVFSYNEQFF
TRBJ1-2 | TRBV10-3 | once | CAISESRTGGGYTF
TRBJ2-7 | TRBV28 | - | CASRIDMGRPYEQYF
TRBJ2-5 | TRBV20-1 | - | CSVAGVTTQYF
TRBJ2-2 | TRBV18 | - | CASSPPGLRVTGELFF
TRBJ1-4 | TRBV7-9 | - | CASSLVARAGEKLFF
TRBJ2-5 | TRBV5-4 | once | CASSLGGRDETQYF
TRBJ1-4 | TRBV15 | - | CATSRNDRAPNEKLFF
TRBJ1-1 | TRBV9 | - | CASSPGTGFGGTEAFF
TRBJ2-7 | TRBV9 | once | CASSLLGDDRGGEQYF